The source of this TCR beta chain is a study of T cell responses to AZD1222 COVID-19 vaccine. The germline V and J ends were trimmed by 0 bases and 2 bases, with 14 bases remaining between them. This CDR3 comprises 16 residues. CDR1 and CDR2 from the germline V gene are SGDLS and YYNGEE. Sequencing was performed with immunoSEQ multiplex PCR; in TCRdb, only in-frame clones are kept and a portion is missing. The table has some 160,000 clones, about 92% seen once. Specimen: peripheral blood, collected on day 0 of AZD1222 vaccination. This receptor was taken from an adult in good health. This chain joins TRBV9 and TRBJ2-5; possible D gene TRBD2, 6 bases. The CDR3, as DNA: TGTGCCAGCAGCGTAGCCCGTGTGGGGGGTCAAGAGACCCAGTACTTC. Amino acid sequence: CASSVARVGGQETQYF.